Below are 31 T cell receptor beta chains sequenced from a single sample in a study of tumor-infiltrating lymphocytes in primary liver carcinoma. Synthesis of TCR beta cDNA was carried out from 450 to 650 ng total RNA with a constant-region primer. Libraries for TCR beta were built through three nested multiplex PCR rounds, which together made up a slightly modified ARM-PCR procedure. It was with TRBV1-TRBV30 forward primers and a C-beta reverse primer that the first two PCR rounds were run, at about 9 cycles each. Via MiXCR, TCRdb re-called the multiplex PCR reads, giving one row per CDR3 protein. The sample consists of just over 300,000 distinct CDR3 sequences, roughly three fifths of them appearing once. The study extracted blood RNA from unsorted whole blood and also extracted germline DNA. Sequenced material: peripheral blood. The receptors come from a woman aged 30 to 39 with primary liver carcinoma and hepatitis B virus infection.

The V call is TRBV25-1, the J call TRBJ2-7; D is perhaps TRBD1 (7 bases). Germline V lookup: CDR1 MGHDK, CDR2 SYGVNS. Trimming removed 7 bases at V and 3 bases at J, with 25 bases between. The CDR3 is 17 residues long. The CDR3 protein is CASTLLGGDSPFYEQYF. Written as DNA, the CDR3 is TGTGCCAGCACCCTCTTAGGAGGGGACAGCCCCTTCTACGAGCAGTACTTC.

Regarding this clonotype: A much larger clone lies a single base off, so this may be a read error. The rearrangement links TRBV12-3 or TRBV12-4 to TRBJ2-1; D might be TRBD1 (5 bases). The CDR3 sequence is 15 residues long. This chain's CDR3 is CASSKGSRAYYEQFF. DNA for the CDR3: TGTGCCAGCAGTAAGGGGTCCCGGGCCTACTATGAGCAGTTCTTC.

Notes on this clonotype: The junction departs from germline at one end; a sequencing error may be responsible. The chain combines TRBV6-6 with TRBJ2-4, with D possibly TRBD1 on 6 matching bases. This CDR3 contains 15 residues. Germline-derived CDR1 and CDR2 are MNHNY and SVGAGI (reference sequence). In DNA form, the CDR3 reads TGTGCCAGCAGTTATCTGGACAGCAAGATAAACATTCGGTACTTC. It encodes CASSYLDSKINIRYF.

The V gene is TRBV12-5, the J gene TRBJ2-7; TRBD2 matches at 10 bases. The germline gives CDR1 LGHNT, CDR2 FRNRAP. J gave up 3 bases and V 0 bases, and 5 bases lay outside the gene matches. This CDR3 comprises 16 residues. The CDR3 nucleotides read TGTGCTAGTGGTTTGGTACCTACTAGCGGGGTCTACGAGCAGTACTTC. It yields the protein CASGLVPTSGVYEQYF.

This clonotype appeared many times. The chain joins TRBV29-1 to TRBJ2-1; possibly TRBD1 for D (5 bases). Trimming removed 5 bases from V and 4 bases from J, with 9 bases in between. This CDR3 region has 12 residues. Germline V gives CDR1 SQVTM, CDR2 ANQGSEA. The CDR3 bases are TGCAGCGTTACGGCAGGGTACAATGAGCAGTTCTTC. Translating it yields CSVTAGYNEQFF.

The rearrangement links TRBV12-3 or TRBV12-4 to TRBJ2-1; weak D call: TRBD2 (5 bases). V lost 6 bases, J lost 0 bases, and 9 bases lay in between. There are 14 residues in the CDR3. CDR3 nucleotide sequence: TGTGCCAGCAGGAGCGGCCGCTCCTACAATGAGCAGTTCTTC. Amino acid sequence: CASRSGRSYNEQFF.

About this clonotype itself: This may be a read error: a much more frequent sequence differs by one nucleotide. This sequence joins TRBV12-3 or TRBV12-4 and TRBJ1-5, with D perhaps matching TRBD1 (5 bases). The CDR3 sequence is 13 residues long. CDR3: CASSPGTKQPHHF. The CDR3 DNA is TGTGCCAGCAGTCCAGGGACCAAACAGCCCCATCATTTT.

This clonotype was seen just once. It may be a read error: a sequence one base away is much more abundant. This chain connects TRBV29-1 to TRBJ2-2; D remains ambiguous. Germline V gives CDR1 SQVTM, CDR2 ANQGSEA. The CDR3 extends over 13 amino acids. Trimming stripped 4 bases from V and 4 bases from J, with 10 bases between. CDR3 coding DNA: TGCAGCGTTGGAGATCTGACCACCGGGGAGCTGTTTTTT. It is translated as CSVGDLTTGELFF.

The chain's CDR3 is CASRWGTGGSPLHF. The DNA of the CDR3 is TGCGCCAGCAGATGGGGGACAGGGGGATCACCCCTCCACTTT. The V and J genes are TRBV5-1 and TRBJ1-6; 11 bases are a match to TRBD1. J lost 10 bases, V lost 5 bases, and 5 bases had no gene match. This CDR3 has 14 amino acids. The germline gives CDR1 SGHRS, CDR2 YFSETQ.

This clonotype was observed many times. V and J are TRBV6-5 and TRBJ1-3, with D perhaps TRBD1 (6 bases). V gave up 6 bases and J gave up 0 bases, with 12 bases separating them. CDR1 and CDR2 (germline): MNHEY, SVGAGI. The length of the CDR3 is 15 residues. CDR3 sequence: CASSPGGLSGNTIYF. CDR3 bases: TGTGCCAGCAGCCCCGGGGGCCTCTCTGGAAACACCATATATTTT.

About this clonotype itself: The junction differs from germline at one of its ends, possibly a read error. This chain uses TRBV6-5 with TRBJ2-3, with D tentatively TRBD1 (5 bases). The CDR3 contains 17 residues. The V gene's germline CDR1 is MNHEY and CDR2 SVGAGI. CDR3 residues: CATSYHAGSRSSDTQYF. Here the CDR3 DNA reads TGTGCCACCAGTTATCATGCAGGGTCCCGGAGTAGTGATACACAGTATTTT.

This clonotype occurred a few times. A read error may be the cause here, since a much bigger clone is one base away. The V gene is TRBV29-1, the J gene TRBJ2-2, with D possibly being TRBD2 (7 bases). This CDR3 region has 15 residues. The germline V gene has CDR1 SQVTM and CDR2 ANQGSEA. The chain's CDR3 is CNAGRGAENTGELFF. The DNA for the CDR3 is TGCAACGCTGGTCGGGGGGCGGAGAACACCGGGGAGCTGTTTTTT.

The V and J genes are TRBV7-9 and TRBJ2-7; 7 bases are a match to TRBD2. CDR3 length equals 14 residues. Germline lookup yields CDR1 SEHNR and CDR2 FQNEAQ (reference sequence). With 4 bases clipped from V and 2 bases from J, the junction kept 5 bases outside the gene matches. The CDR3 DNA is TGTGCCAGCAGCTCTGGCGGGGGAACCTACGAGCAGTACTTC. It codes for CASSSGGGTYEQYF.

This chain uses TRBV6-5 with TRBJ2-7; no firm D call. The V and J ends lost 7 bases and 9 bases respectively, with 28 bases between them. Per germline, CDR1 MNHEY and CDR2 SVGAGI. The CDR3 length is 16 residues. The CDR3 DNA reads TGTGCCAGCACCAAACGAGGTTCCCTGGAAAGTGGCGGGCAGTACTTC. Translation gives CASTKRGSLESGGQYF.

The chain uses TRBV4-3 and TRBJ2-1; D possibly corresponds to TRBD2 (6 bases). V was cut by 0 bases and J by 12 bases, with 12 bases left in between. The V gene's germline CDR1 is LGHNA and CDR2 YSLEER. The CDR3 runs 13 residues. The CDR3 sequence is CASSQELGGVQFF. The CDR3 coding sequence is TGCGCCAGCAGCCAAGAACTGGGAGGTGTGCAGTTCTTC.

Turning to this clonotype: As the CDR3 is not closed by the conserved phenylalanine or tryptophan, this likely results from a read error. This chain connects TRBV6-2 or TRBV6-3 to TRBJ2-1; a weak D match, TRBD1 (6 bases). This CDR3 is built from 12 residues. The V end was cut by 3 bases, the J end by 8 bases, with 8 bases between. Germline V lookup: CDR1 MNHEY, CDR2 SVGEGT. The DNA for the CDR3 is TGTGCCAGCAGTTATACAGGGCATGAGCAGTTCTCC. Translating gives CASSYTGHEQFS.

Regarding this clonotype: A clone one base away is much larger, so this may be a read error. J is TRBJ2-4 and V is TRBV28; 8 bases align to TRBD1. Germline V gives CDR1 MDHEN, CDR2 SYDVKM. This CDR3 contains 12 residues. The DNA of the CDR3 is TGTACCAGCAGCCAACAGGGGGACATTCAGTACTTC. This codes for CTSSQQGDIQYF.

A note on this clonotype: Sequence at one end of the junction differs from germline and may be a read error. The J gene is TRBJ2-1, the V gene TRBV11-2; D unclear. Germline CDR1 is SGHAT and CDR2 is FQNNGV. CDR3 length: 13 residues. The CDR3 coding sequence is TGTGCCACCAGCTTATCGGTTACAAATGGGCAGTTCTTC. It specifies CATSLSVTNGQFF.

The sample holds a few counts of this clonotype. This sequence joins TRBV4-2 and TRBJ1-4; unclear D gene. The V gene's germline CDR1 is LGHNA and CDR2 YNFKEQ. The CDR3 consists of 17 residues. The germline V and J ends were trimmed by 4 bases and 2 bases, with 17 bases remaining between them. CDR3 amino acids: CASSPRGSSTTNEKLFF. In nucleotides, the CDR3 is TGTGCCAGCAGCCCCCGCGGGTCCTCCACTACTAATGAAAAACTGTTTTTT.

As for this clonotype: At one end the junction does not follow the germline gene, possibly because of a read error. This sequence joins TRBV11-2 and TRBJ2-2; D may be TRBD2 (6 bases). Germline CDR1 is SGHAT and CDR2 is FQNNGV. CDR3 length: 15 amino acids. CDR3 sequence (DNA): TGTGCCAGCAGCCCACCGGGACTGGACACCGGGGAGCCGTTTTTT. Translating it yields CASSPPGLDTGEPFF.

This clonotype was seen ten or more times. This sequence joins TRBV11-2 and TRBJ2-2; D uncertain. The length of the CDR3 is 12 residues. Looked up from germline, CDR1 is SGHAT and CDR2 is FQNNGV. V shed 1 base and J shed 9 bases, with 6 bases lying between them. The CDR3 DNA is TGTGCCAGCAGCTTAGTGTGGCGGGAGCTGTTTTTT. Its translation is CASSLVWRELFF.

This clonotype came up a few times. The chain employs TRBV24-1 and TRBJ2-3; 8 positions agree with TRBD1. This CDR3 has 15 residues. Trimming took 4 bases from V and 0 from J; bases not matched to a gene: 2. Germline V CDR1 and CDR2: KGHDR, SFDVKD. The CDR3 loop reads CATSDRTGSTDTQYF. CDR3 DNA: TGTGCCACCAGTGACCGGACAGGGAGCACAGATACGCAGTATTTT.

In its sample, this clonotype was seen a few times. The rearrangement uses TRBV7-4 and TRBJ2-7, with 8 bases lining up with TRBD2. Germline CDR1 SGHVT, CDR2 SQSDAQ. Trimming cost V 4 bases and J 4 bases; bases outside gene matches: 18. The CDR3 sequence is 18 residues long. The DNA for the CDR3 is TGTGCCAGCAGCTCTGTTAATAGCATCCGGGAGGGGGAATACGAGCAGTACTTC. It is translated as CASSSVNSIREGEYEQYF.

For this clonotype: A much larger clonotype is one base distant, so this may be a read error. The chain combines TRBV6-5 with TRBJ2-3; D is unclear. CDR1 MNHEY and CDR2 SVGAGI come from the germline V gene. The CDR3 consists of 15 residues. V was shortened by 3 bases and J by 0 bases, with 10 bases between the two germline ends. CDR3 nucleotide sequence: TGTGCCAGCAGTTATCTTGGAACTAGCACAGATACGCAGTATTTT. Protein product: CASSYLGTSTDTQYF.

Only a few counts were recorded for this clonotype. The chain uses TRBV12-3 or TRBV12-4 and TRBJ2-1; D is unclear. V was pared by 7 bases and J by 10 bases, with 17 bases between. There are 13 residues in the CDR3. CDR3 sequence (DNA): TGTGCCAGCAACCGCACCCCGAGGAACGAGCAGTTCTTC. Translating it yields CASNRTPRNEQFF.

For this clonotype: A much larger clone differs by one base, so this may be a read error. V is TRBV5-1 and J is TRBJ2-2; possibly TRBD2 for D (6 bases). Germline CDR1 and CDR2: SGHRS and YFSETQ. The V and J ends lost 4 bases and 3 bases respectively, with 16 bases between them. This CDR3 is 16 amino acids long. This CDR3 is CASSTTPWGDTGELFF. In nucleotides, the CDR3 is TGCGCCAGCAGCACAACACCCTGGGGGGACACCGGGGAGCTGTTTTTT.

This clonotype was picked up a small number of times. The V call is TRBV6-5, the J call TRBJ1-6, with D unclear. Germline CDR1 MNHEY, CDR2 SVGAGI. Trimming removed 5 bases at V and 7 bases at J, with 12 bases between. This CDR3 spans 14 amino acids. CDR3 residues: CASSVRATNSPLHF. CDR3 DNA: TGTGCCAGCAGTGTCCGGGCCACGAATTCACCCCTCCACTTT.

With respect to this clonotype: One end of the junction fails to match germline, which may point to a read error. The V call is TRBV4-3, the J call TRBJ2-4; TRBD2 might be the D (5 bases). Per germline, CDR1 LGHNA and CDR2 YSLEER. This CDR3 is 14 amino acids long. In nucleotides, the CDR3 is TGCGCCAGCAGACAAGACTACGGGTCAGACATTCAGTGCTTC. Translating gives CASRQDYGSDIQCF.

As regards this clonotype: A single base separates this from a much larger clone, so it may be a read error. The V gene is TRBV29-1, the J gene TRBJ2-2; D may be TRBD1 (5 bases). Germline V gene sequence: CDR1 SQVTM, CDR2 ANQGSEA. The CDR3 covers 14 residues. CDR3 sequence: CSAQGNTYTRELFF. CDR3 nucleotides: TGCAGCGCTCAGGGAAATACTTACACCAGGGAGCTGTTTTTT.

On this clonotype: Since a much larger clone is just one base distant, this may be a read error. The chain carries TRBV14 and TRBJ1-5; D may be TRBD1 (6 bases). CDR1 and CDR2 (germline): SGHDN, FVKESK. The CDR3 covers 15 residues. V dropped 9 bases and J dropped 6 bases, with 21 bases sitting between them. The CDR3 sequence is CASLQGWGGSQPQHF. The CDR3 DNA reads as TGTGCCAGTCTTCAGGGGTGGGGAGGCAGTCAGCCCCAGCATTTT.

This clonotype was seen only a few times. V usage is TRBV6-2 or TRBV6-3 and J usage is TRBJ1-1, with D uncertain. V shed 2 bases and J shed 11 bases, with 15 bases lying between them. The CDR3 is made up of 13 amino acids. Germline V gene lookup returns CDR1 MNHEY and CDR2 SVGEGT. The CDR3 coding sequence is TGTGCCAGCAGTTACGCCACCACCGAACGGGCTTTCTTT. It translates to CASSYATTERAFF.